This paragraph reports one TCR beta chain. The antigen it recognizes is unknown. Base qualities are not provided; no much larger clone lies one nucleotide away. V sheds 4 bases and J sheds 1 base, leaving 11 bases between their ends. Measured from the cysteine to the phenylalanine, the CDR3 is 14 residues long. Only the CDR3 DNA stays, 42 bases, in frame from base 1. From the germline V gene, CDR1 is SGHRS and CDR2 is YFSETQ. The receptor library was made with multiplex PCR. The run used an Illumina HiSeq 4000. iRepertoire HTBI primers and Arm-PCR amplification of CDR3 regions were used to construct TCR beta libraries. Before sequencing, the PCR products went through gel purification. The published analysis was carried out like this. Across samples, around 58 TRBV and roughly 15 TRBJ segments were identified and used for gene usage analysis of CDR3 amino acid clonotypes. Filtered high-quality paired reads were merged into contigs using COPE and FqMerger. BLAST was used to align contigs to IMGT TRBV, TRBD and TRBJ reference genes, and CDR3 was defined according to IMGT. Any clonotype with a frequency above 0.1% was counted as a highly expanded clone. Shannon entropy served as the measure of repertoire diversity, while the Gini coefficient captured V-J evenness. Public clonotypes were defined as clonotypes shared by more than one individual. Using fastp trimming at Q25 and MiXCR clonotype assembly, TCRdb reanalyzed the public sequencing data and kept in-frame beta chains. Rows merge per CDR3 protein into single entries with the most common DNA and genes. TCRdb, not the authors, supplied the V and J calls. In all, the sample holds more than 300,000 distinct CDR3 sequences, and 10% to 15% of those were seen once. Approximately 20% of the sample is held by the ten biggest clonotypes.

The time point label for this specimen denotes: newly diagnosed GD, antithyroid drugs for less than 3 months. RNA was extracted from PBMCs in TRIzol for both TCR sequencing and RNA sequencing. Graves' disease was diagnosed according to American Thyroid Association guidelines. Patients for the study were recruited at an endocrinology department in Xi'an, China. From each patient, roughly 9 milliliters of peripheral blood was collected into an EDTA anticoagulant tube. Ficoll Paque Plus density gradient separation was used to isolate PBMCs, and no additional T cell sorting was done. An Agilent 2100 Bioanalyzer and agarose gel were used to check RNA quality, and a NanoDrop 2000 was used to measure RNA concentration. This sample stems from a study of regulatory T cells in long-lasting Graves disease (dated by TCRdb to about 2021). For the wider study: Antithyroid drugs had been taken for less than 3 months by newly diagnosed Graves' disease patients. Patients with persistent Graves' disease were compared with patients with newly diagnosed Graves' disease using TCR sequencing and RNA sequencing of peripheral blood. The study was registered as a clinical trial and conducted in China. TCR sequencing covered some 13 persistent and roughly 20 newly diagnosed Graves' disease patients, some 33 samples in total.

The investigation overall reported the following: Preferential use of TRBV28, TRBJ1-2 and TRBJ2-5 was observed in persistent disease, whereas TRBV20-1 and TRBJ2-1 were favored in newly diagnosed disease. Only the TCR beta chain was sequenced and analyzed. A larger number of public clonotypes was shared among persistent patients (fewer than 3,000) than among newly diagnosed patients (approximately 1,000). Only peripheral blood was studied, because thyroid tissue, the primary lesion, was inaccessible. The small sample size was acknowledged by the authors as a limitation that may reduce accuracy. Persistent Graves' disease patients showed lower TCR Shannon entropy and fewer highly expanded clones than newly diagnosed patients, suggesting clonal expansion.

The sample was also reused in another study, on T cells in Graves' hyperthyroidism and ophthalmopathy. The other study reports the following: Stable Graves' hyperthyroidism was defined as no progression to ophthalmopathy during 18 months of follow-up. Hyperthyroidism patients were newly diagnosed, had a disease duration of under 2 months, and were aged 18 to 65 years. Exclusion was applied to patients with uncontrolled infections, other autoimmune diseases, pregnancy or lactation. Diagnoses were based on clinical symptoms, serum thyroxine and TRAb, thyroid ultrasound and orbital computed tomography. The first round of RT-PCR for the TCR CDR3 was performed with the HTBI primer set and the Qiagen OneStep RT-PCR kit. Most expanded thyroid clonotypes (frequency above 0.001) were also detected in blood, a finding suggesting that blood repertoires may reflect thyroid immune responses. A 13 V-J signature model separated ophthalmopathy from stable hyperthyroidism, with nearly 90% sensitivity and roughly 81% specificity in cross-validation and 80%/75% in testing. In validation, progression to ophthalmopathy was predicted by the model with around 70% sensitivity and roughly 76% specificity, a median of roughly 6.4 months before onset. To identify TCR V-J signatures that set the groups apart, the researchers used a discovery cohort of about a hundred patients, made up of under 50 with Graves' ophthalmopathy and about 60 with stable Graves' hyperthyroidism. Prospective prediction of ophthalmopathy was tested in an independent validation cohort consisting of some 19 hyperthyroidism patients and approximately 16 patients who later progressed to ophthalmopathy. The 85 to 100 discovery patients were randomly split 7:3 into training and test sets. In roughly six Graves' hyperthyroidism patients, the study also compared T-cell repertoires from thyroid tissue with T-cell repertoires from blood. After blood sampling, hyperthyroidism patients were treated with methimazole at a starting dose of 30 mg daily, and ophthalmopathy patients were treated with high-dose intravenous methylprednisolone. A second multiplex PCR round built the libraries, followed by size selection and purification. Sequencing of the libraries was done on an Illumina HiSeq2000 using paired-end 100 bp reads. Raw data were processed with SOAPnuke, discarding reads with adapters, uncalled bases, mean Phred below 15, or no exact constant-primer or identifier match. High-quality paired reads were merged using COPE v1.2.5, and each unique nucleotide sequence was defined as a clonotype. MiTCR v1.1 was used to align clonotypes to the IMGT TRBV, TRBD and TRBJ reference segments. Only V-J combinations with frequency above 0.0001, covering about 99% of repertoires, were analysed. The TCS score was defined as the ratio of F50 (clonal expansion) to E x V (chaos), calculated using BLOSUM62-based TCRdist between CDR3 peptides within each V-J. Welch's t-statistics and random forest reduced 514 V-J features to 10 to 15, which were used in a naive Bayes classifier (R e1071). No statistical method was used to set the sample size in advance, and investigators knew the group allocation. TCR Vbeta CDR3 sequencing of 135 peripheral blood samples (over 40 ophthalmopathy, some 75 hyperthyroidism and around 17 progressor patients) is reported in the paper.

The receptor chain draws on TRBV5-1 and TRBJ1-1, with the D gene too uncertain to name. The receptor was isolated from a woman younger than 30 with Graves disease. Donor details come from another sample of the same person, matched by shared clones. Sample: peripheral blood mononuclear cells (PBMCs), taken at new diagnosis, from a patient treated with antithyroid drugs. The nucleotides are TGCGCCAGCAGCCCCGACCCTGGGAACACTGAAGCTTTCTTT. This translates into CASSPDPGNTEAFF.